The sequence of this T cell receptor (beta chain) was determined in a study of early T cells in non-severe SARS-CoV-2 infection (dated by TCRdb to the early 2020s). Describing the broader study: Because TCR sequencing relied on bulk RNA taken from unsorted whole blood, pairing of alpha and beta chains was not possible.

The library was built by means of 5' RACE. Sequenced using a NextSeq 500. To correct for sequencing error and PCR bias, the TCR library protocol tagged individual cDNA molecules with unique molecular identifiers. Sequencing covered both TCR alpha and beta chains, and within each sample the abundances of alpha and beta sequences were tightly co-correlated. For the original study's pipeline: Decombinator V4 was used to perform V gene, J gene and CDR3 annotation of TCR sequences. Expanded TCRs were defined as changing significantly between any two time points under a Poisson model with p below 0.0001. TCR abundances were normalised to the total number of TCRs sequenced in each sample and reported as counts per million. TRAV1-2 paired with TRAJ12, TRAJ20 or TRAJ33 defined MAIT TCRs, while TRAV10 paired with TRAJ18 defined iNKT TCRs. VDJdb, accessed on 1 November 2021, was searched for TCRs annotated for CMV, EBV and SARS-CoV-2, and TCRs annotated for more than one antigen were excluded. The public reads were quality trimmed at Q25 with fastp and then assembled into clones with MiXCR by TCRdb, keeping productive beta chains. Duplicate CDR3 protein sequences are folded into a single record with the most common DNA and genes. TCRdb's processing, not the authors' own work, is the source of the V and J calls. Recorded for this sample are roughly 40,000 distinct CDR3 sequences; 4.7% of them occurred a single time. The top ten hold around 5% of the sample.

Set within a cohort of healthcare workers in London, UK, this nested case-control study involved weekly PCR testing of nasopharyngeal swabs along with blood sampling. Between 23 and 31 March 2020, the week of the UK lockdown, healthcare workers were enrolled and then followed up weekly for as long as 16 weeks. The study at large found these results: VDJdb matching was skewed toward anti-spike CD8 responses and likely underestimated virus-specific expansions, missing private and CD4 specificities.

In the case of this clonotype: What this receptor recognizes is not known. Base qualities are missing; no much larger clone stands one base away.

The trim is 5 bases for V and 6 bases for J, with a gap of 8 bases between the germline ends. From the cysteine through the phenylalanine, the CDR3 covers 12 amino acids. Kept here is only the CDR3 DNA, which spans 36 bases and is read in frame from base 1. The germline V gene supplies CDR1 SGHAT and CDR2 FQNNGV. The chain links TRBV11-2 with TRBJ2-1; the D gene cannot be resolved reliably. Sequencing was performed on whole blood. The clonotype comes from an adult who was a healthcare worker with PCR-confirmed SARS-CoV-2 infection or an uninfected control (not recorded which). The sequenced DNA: TGTGCCAGCAGCCGATTAGGCAATGAGCAGTTCTTC. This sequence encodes CASSRLGNEQFF.